Below, 32 T cell receptor beta chains from the same sample are listed, as sequenced in a study of blood T cell repertoires in COVID-19. Generated by immunoSEQ multiplex PCR, the TCRdb table keeps only in-frame clones and is missing some. The table includes just over 350,000 clones, about 88% detected once. Sample: PBMCs or T cells enriched from blood (not recorded which). The receptors shown here come from a woman under 40 who had recovered from COVID-19.

The chain is built from TRBV5-4 and TRBJ1-1; D is perhaps TRBD1 (6 bases). The CDR3 sequence is 15 residues long. Per the germline V gene, CDR1 is SGHNT and CDR2 is YYREEE (reference sequence). Between the trimmed V and J ends, which lost 5 bases and 0 bases, there was a span of 14 bases. The CDR3 DNA reads as TGTGCCAGCAGTTTGACAGGCCGTATGAACACTGAAGCTTTCTTT. Its protein product is CASSLTGRMNTEAFF.

This chain links TRBV28 with TRBJ1-2, with a possible D match to TRBD1 (6 bases). The CDR3 has 15 amino acids. The germline CDR1 and CDR2 sequences are MDHEN and SYDVKM. Trimming stripped 4 bases from V and 5 bases from J, with 17 bases between. The CDR3 DNA sequence: TGTGCCAGCAGTTCCCGTCGGGGGGGCGGATATGGCTACACCTTC. Protein sequence: CASSSRRGGGYGYTF.

The chain is built from TRBV28 and TRBJ2-2; a weak D match, TRBD1 (6 bases). This CDR3 comprises 15 residues. Germline-derived CDR1 and CDR2 are MDHEN and SYDVKM. The V end was cut by 3 bases, the J end by 6 bases, with 14 bases between. The CDR3, as DNA: TGTGCCAGCAGTTTCCCCCGCAGGGGCGCCGGGGAGCTGTTTTTT. This translates into CASSFPRRGAGELFF.

This clone was observed a few times. The chain uses TRBV7-3 and TRBJ1-1, with 7 positions matching TRBD1. CDR1 and CDR2 from the germline V gene are SGHTA and FQGTGA. CDR3 length equals 13 residues. V lost 6 bases to trimming and J lost 5 bases; unmatched junction nucleotides: 6. The CDR3 reads CASRGGGGTEAFF. In DNA form, the CDR3 reads TGTGCCAGCAGAGGGGGCGGAGGAACTGAAGCTTTCTTT.

The chain recombines TRBV18 with TRBJ1-1, with D possibly being TRBD1 (5 bases). This CDR3 is 15 amino acids long. Trimming removed 3 bases at V and 1 base at J, with 12 bases between. Germline lookup yields CDR1 KGHSH and CDR2 LQKENI. This CDR3 is CASSPQGVGNTEAFF. CDR3 coding DNA: TGTGCCAGCTCACCGCAAGGGGTGGGGAACACTGAAGCTTTCTTT.

The chain couples TRBV3-1 (or the pseudogene TRBV3-2) to TRBJ1-1, with TRBD1 as a possible D gene (5 bases). The germline V gene has CDR1 LGHDT and CDR2 YNNKEL (reference sequence). The V end was cut by 4 bases, the J end by 5 bases, with 11 bases between. This CDR3 is built from 13 residues. The CDR3 nucleotides are TGTGCCAGCAGCCCCCAGGGCGGTACTGAAGCTTTCTTT. Amino acid sequence: CASSPQGGTEAFF.

V and J are TRBV3-1 (or the pseudogene TRBV3-2) and TRBJ1-2; the D gene is possibly TRBD1 (5 bases). Between the trimmed V and J ends, which lost 3 bases and 2 bases, there was a span of 19 bases. This CDR3 is built from 17 residues. Germline V gives CDR1 LGHDT, CDR2 YNNKEL (reference sequence). The CDR3, as DNA: TGTGCCAGCAGCCACGACAGACCTGGTTTTGGGAACTATGGCTACACCTTC. Protein sequence: CASSHDRPGFGNYGYTF.

This sequence joins TRBV27 and TRBJ2-3, with 7 bases that match TRBD1. CDR1 and CDR2 from the germline V gene are MNHEY and SMNVEV (reference sequence). The CDR3 length is 16 residues. Trimming removed 5 bases from V and 0 bases from J; junction bases left unmatched: 8. The DNA for the CDR3 is TGTGCCAGCAGTATGTACAGGGGATTTAGCACAGATACGCAGTATTTT. Translating it yields CASSMYRGFSTDTQYF.

The chain carries TRBV28 and TRBJ2-1; D perhaps matches TRBD2 (6 bases). The germline V gene has CDR1 MDHEN and CDR2 SYDVKM. This CDR3 spans 13 amino acids. Trimming removed 6 bases at V and 9 bases at J, with 15 bases between. The CDR3 nucleotides are TGTGCCAGCAGGTTCTCGGGGGAGATTGAGCAGTTCTTC. Protein product: CASRFSGEIEQFF.

This clone appeared a few times. The chain is built from TRBV7-3 and TRBJ1-1, with TRBD1 identical over 8 bases. The ends lost 5 bases at V and 4 bases at J; junction bases unmatched: 6. This CDR3 region has 14 residues. From germline, CDR1 is SGHTA and CDR2 FQGTGA. As DNA, the CDR3 is TGTGCCAGCAGCCAGGACAGGGAAGGCACTGAAGCTTTCTTT. This sequence encodes CASSQDREGTEAFF. The variable domain in full, with the rest retrieved from reference TRBV7-3 and TRBJ1-1, is GAGVSQTPSNKVTEKGKYVELRCDPISGHTALYWYRQSLGQGPEFLIYFQGTGAADDSGLPNDRFFAVRPEGSVSTLKIQRTERGDSAVYLCASSQDREGTEAFFGQGTRLTVV.

This chain joins TRBV2 and TRBJ2-7; 9 nucleotides line up with TRBD2. V lost 5 bases and J lost 2; bases outside the gene matches: 4. The length of the CDR3 is 14 residues. Per the germline V gene, CDR1 is SNHLY and CDR2 is FYNNEI. DNA of the CDR3: TGTGCCAGCAGTTATAGCGGGGGTGCCTACGAGCAGTACTTC. Protein: CASSYSGGAYEQYF.

CDR3 region: CASKMVLMDRDNQPQHF. The CDR3 bases are TGTGCCAGCAAGATGGTCCTCATGGACAGAGACAATCAGCCCCAGCATTTT. The rearrangement links TRBV2 to TRBJ1-5; D is perhaps TRBD1 (6 bases). The V end lost 7 bases, the J end lost 3 bases, and 22 bases lay between the germline ends. CDR3 size: 17 residues. Germline V gene data show CDR1 as SNHLY and CDR2 as FYNNEI.

This clone was picked up one time. The rearrangement uses TRBV19 and TRBJ2-2; D might be TRBD2 (6 bases). The germline V and J ends were trimmed by 5 bases and 8 bases, with 15 bases remaining between them. Germline V gene data show CDR1 as LNHDA and CDR2 as SQIVND (reference sequence). The CDR3 contains 14 residues. The CDR3 DNA reads TGTGCCAGTAGTCACGGGACTTTCGGGGGGGAGCTGTTTTTT. This gives the protein CASSHGTFGGELFF.

The CDR3 DNA sequence: TGCAGCGTTGAAGGTGGAAGCGGGCGATATCCCTCAAATAGCGATACGCAGTATTTT. Amino acid sequence: CSVEGGSGRYPSNSDTQYF. The V gene is TRBV29-1, the J gene TRBJ2-3, with D tentatively TRBD2 (6 bases). CDR1 is SQVTM and CDR2 is ANQGSEA in the germline V gene. The V and J ends lost 1 base and 6 bases respectively, with 29 bases between them. The CDR3 consists of 19 residues.

The chain recombines TRBV4-1 with TRBJ2-1; no definite D call. V was pared by 0 bases and J by 0 bases, with 6 bases between. Per the germline V gene, CDR1 is MGHRA and CDR2 is YSYEKL. This CDR3 spans 15 amino acids. CDR3 sequence (DNA): TGCGCCAGCAGCCAAGATCCCAGCTCCTACAATGAGCAGTTCTTC. Protein: CASSQDPSSYNEQFF.

This chain connects TRBV28 to TRBJ2-2; perhaps TRBD2 as D (5 bases). Trimming removed 4 bases at V and 3 bases at J, with 9 bases between. The CDR3 loop spans 14 amino acids. Germline V gene data show CDR1 as MDHEN and CDR2 as SYDVKM. For the CDR3, the DNA is TGTGCCAGCAGTTCGGGATCGTACACCGGGGAGCTGTTTTTT. The encoded protein is CASSSGSYTGELFF.

V usage is TRBV2 and J usage is TRBJ2-5, with a weak D call TRBD1 (5 bases). This CDR3 is 12 amino acids long. The V gene's germline CDR1 is SNHLY and CDR2 FYNNEI. Trimming took off 3 bases at V and 9 bases at J, with 11 bases between the two ends. The CDR3, as DNA: TGTGCCAGCAGTGAGGTCAGGGAATCCCAGTACTTC. Its translation is CASSEVRESQYF.

The CDR3 protein is CASSKESGGAENEQFF. CDR3 nucleotides: TGTGCCAGCAGCAAAGAGAGCGGGGGGGCCGAGAATGAGCAGTTCTTC. The chain has TRBV2 and TRBJ2-1, with 10 bases matching TRBD2. This CDR3 contains 16 residues. V was clipped by 6 bases and J by 7 bases; unmatched bases: 12. CDR1 is SNHLY and CDR2 is FYNNEI in the germline V gene.

Points on this clone: One end of the junction does not line up with germline, which may come from a read error. The chain is built from TRBV18 and TRBJ2-3, with 10 bases that match TRBD1. The CDR3 loop spans 16 amino acids. CDR1 and CDR2 (germline): KGHSH, LQKENI. The CDR3 DNA sequence: TGTGCCAGCTCACCCGTCCGGGACAGGGGCACCGATACGCAGTATTTT. Translated: CASSPVRDRGTDTQYF.

The chain links TRBV5-1 to TRBJ1-2; perhaps TRBD1 as D (6 bases). CDR3 length: 13 residues. Germline-derived CDR1 and CDR2 are SGHRS and YFSETQ. With 3 bases removed from V and 8 bases from J, the gap between germline ends came to 14 bases. The CDR3 region has the DNA TGCGCCAGCAGCTATACAGGGTCGGAGGGCTACACCTTC. Its translation is CASSYTGSEGYTF.

This clone was detected only once. The rearrangement uses TRBV11-2 and TRBJ1-2; TRBD1 agrees at 8 bases. There are 13 residues in the CDR3. With V trimmed by 3 bases and J by 7 bases, 4 bases remained unmatched. Germline CDR1 and CDR2: SGHAT and FQNNGV. The CDR3 coding sequence is TGTGCCAGCAGCTTCCGGACAGGGTCTGGCTACACCTTC. The encoded protein is CASSFRTGSGYTF.

The chain recombines TRBV7-9 with TRBJ2-3, with 12 positions matching TRBD2. The CDR3 length is 15 residues. Looked up from germline, CDR1 is SEHNR and CDR2 is FQNEAQ (reference sequence). The trim removed 5 bases at V and 6 bases at J, leaving 6 bases unmatched. This CDR3 reads CASSPTSGSGDTQYF. CDR3 DNA: TGTGCCAGCAGCCCGACTAGCGGGAGCGGGGATACGCAGTATTTT. The full variable domain, its missing parts supplied by reference TRBV7-9 and TRBJ2-3, is DTGVSQNPRHKITKRGQNVTFRCDPISEHNRLYWYRQTLGQGPEFLTYFQNEAQLEKSRLLSDRFSAERPKGSFSTLEIQRTEQGDSAMYLCASSPTSGSGDTQYFGPGTRLTVL.

The rearrangement uses TRBV9 and TRBJ1-6; weak D call: TRBD1 (5 bases). Per germline, CDR1 SGDLS and CDR2 YYNGEE. The ends were cut back, 0 bases at V and 3 bases at J, with 7 bases in the middle. This CDR3 has 15 amino acids. The DNA of the CDR3 is TGTGCCAGCAGCGTAGAGGGGAACTATAATTCACCCCTCCACTTT. It translates to CASSVEGNYNSPLHF.

The chain uses TRBV29-1 and TRBJ2-5; perhaps TRBD1 as D (6 bases). The CDR3 has 16 amino acids. V gave up 7 bases and J gave up 5 bases, with 26 bases separating them. From germline, CDR1 is SQVTM and CDR2 ANQGSEA. The CDR3 spells CSAETGTHNIRETQYF. The CDR3 nucleotides read TGCAGCGCCGAGACCGGGACACATAATATAAGGGAGACCCAGTACTTC.

This clone was recorded many times. The junction and the germline gene differ at one end; a read error may be behind it. V usage is TRBV7-2 and J usage is TRBJ2-3; 10 nucleotides match TRBD2. The germline V gene has CDR1 SGHTA and CDR2 FQGNSA. The CDR3 contains 14 residues. CDR3 bases: TGTGCCAGCAGTTTAGCGGGAGGTGTAGATACGCAGTATTTT. It is translated as CASSLAGGVDTQYF.

V usage is TRBV6-5 and J usage is TRBJ1-1; D gene unclear. CDR1 is MNHEY and CDR2 is SVGAGI in the germline V gene. This CDR3 has 15 amino acids. Trimming cost V 8 bases and J 8 bases, with 24 bases left between them. CDR3 sequence: CASLSRESLAAEAFF. CDR3 in DNA: TGTGCCAGCTTAAGTCGGGAGTCTTTGGCCGCGGAAGCTTTCTTT.

The chain recombines TRBV30 with TRBJ2-2; D uncertain. CDR1 GTSNPN and CDR2 SVGIG come from the germline V gene (reference sequence). The CDR3 spans 14 residues. V was trimmed by 0 bases and J by 3 bases, leaving 8 bases between them. CDR3 residues: CAWSVAPDTGELFF. The CDR3 region has the DNA TGTGCCTGGAGTGTAGCCCCCGACACCGGGGAGCTGTTTTTT.

This sequence joins TRBV4-1 and TRBJ2-1; perhaps TRBD2 as D (6 bases). Per germline, CDR1 MGHRA and CDR2 YSYEKL. V was trimmed by 2 bases and J by 3 bases, leaving 17 bases between them. The CDR3 spans 17 residues. The CDR3 coding sequence is TGCGCCAGCAGCCAACTCGACCTCGGGACTGTCTACAATGAGCAGTTCTTC. Its translation is CASSQLDLGTVYNEQFF.

This clone was seen just once. The J gene is TRBJ2-2, the V gene TRBV18; D might be TRBD1 (5 bases). Germline V gene sequence: CDR1 KGHSH, CDR2 LQKENI. V was cut by 3 bases and J by 4 bases, with 15 bases left in between. CDR3 length: 16 residues. The CDR3 coding sequence is TGTGCCAGCTCACCCCGCGAAGGGGCAGGCACCGGGGAGCTGTTTTTT. This gives the protein CASSPREGAGTGELFF. The full variable domain, its missing parts supplied by reference TRBV18 and TRBJ2-2, is NAGVMQNPRHLVRRRGQEARLRCSPMKGHSHVYWYRQLPEEGLKFMVYLQKENIIDESGMPKERFSAEFPKEGPSILRIQQVVRGDSAAYFCASSPREGAGTGELFFGEGSRLTVL.

In this sample, this clone turned up once. This chain joins TRBV10-3 and TRBJ2-1; 13 nucleotides line up with TRBD2. CDR1 is ENHRY and CDR2 is SYGVKD in the germline V gene. The CDR3 covers 15 residues. The ends lost 7 bases at V and 5 bases at J; junction bases unmatched: 5. CDR3 amino acids: CAIKLAGGVDNEQFF. Written as DNA, the CDR3 is TGTGCCATCAAACTAGCGGGAGGGGTGGACAATGAGCAGTTCTTC.

There are a few counts of this clone. The chain combines TRBV30 with TRBJ1-6, with 7 positions matching TRBD1. Germline trimming cut 2 bases from V and 8 bases from J; bases unmatched to any gene: 6. This CDR3 contains 14 residues. CDR1 is GTSNPN, CDR2 SVGIG, per germline (reference sequence). Here the CDR3 DNA reads TGTGCCTGGAGTACGTCAGGGGGTGATTCACCCCTCCACTTT. It translates to CAWSTSGGDSPLHF.

About this clone: An end of the junction does not agree with germline; a read error may underlie this. The gene calls are TRBV2 and TRBJ2-2; tentatively, D is TRBD1 (6 bases). The CDR3 length is 12 residues. Per germline, CDR1 SNHLY and CDR2 FYNNEI. CDR3 DNA: TGTGCCACCAGGACAGACACCGCGGAGCTGTTTTTT. Translation gives CATRTDTAELFF.